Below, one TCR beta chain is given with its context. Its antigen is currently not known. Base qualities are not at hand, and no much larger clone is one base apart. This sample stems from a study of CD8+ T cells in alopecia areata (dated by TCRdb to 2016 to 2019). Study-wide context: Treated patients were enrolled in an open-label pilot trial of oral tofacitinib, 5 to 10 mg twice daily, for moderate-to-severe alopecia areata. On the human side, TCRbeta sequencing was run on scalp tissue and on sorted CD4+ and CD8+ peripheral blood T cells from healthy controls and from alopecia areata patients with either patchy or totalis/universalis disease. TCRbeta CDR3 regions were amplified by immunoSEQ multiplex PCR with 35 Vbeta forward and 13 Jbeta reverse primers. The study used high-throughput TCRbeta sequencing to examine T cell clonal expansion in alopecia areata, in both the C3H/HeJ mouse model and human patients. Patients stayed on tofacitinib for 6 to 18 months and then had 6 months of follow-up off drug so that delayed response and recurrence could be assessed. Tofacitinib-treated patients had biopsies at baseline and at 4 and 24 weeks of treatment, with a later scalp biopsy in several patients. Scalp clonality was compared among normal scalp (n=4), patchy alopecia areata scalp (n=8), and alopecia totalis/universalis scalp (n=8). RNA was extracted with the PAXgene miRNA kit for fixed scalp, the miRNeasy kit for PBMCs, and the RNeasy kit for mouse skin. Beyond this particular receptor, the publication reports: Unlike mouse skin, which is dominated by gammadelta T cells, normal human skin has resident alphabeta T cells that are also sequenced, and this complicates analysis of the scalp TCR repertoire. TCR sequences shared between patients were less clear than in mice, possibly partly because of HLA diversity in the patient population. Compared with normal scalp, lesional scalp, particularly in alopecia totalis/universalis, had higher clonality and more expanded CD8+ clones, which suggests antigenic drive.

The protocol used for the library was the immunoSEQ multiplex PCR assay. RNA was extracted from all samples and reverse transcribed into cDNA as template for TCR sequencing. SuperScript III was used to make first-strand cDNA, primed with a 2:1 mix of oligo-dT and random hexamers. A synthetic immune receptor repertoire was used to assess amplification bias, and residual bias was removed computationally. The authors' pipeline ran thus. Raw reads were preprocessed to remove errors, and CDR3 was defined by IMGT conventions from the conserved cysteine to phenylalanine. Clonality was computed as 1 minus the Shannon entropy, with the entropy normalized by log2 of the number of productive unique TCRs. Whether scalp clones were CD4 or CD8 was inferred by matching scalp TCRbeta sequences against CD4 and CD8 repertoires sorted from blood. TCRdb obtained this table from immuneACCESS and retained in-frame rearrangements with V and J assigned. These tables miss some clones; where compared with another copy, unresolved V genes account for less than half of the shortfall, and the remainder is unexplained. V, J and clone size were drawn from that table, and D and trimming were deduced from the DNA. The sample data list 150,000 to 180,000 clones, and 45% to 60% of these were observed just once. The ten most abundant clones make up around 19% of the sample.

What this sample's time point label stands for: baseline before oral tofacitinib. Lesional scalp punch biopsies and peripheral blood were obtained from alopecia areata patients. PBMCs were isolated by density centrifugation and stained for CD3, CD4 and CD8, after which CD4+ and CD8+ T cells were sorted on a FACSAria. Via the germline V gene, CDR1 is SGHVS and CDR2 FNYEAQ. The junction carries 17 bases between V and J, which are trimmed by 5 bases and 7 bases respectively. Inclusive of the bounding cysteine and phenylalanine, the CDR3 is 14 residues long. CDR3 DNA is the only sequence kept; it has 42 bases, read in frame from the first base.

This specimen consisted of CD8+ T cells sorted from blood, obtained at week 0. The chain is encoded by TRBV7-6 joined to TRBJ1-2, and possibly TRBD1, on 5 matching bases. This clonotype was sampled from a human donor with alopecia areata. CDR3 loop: CASSPGGSFAGYTF. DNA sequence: TGTGCCAGCAGCCCCGGGGGGTCTTTCGCTGGCTACACCTTC.